This passage covers 30 T cell receptor beta chains from one sample sequenced in a study of shared clonotypes between healthy human individuals. Sequenced by immunoSEQ multiplex PCR; TCRdb stores in-frame clones only, minus some. The sample lists under 1,900,000 clones; approximately 98.5% were seen once. What was sequenced was naive CD4+ T cells sorted from blood. Sample subset: CD45RA+ positively selected. The receptors originated from a man aged 30 to 39 in good health.

The chain combines TRBV7-9 with TRBJ2-1; the match to TRBD1 covers 7 bases. V trimming: 3 bases; J trimming: 3 bases; junction bases outside the gene matches: 8. CDR1 and CDR2 from the germline V gene are SEHNR and FQNEAQ (reference sequence). The CDR3 length is 16 residues. The CDR3 sequence: CASSLVPRDSYNEQFF. The CDR3 bases are TGTGCCAGCAGCTTGGTTCCCCGGGACAGCTACAATGAGCAGTTCTTC.

This chain joins TRBV5-4 and TRBJ1-1, with 10 bases matching TRBD1. This CDR3 has 15 residues. The germline V gene encodes CDR1 SGHNT and CDR2 YYREEE (reference sequence). J lost 11 bases, V lost 4 bases, and 14 bases had no gene match. The CDR3 DNA sequence: TGTGCCAGCAGCACCGCCGGGACAGGGGAAGGGGACGCTTTCTTT. Translation: CASSTAGTGEGDAFF.

This chain joins TRBV19 and TRBJ1-1; 7 bases line up with TRBD1. This CDR3 is built from 13 residues. CDR1 and CDR2 from the germline V gene are LNHDA and SQIVND (reference sequence). V shed 5 bases and J 5 bases; nucleotides not matched to a gene: 5. CDR3 sequence reads: CASSAAQGTEAFF. The CDR3 coding sequence is TGTGCCAGTAGTGCCGCACAGGGGACTGAAGCTTTCTTT.

The chain is built from TRBV7-2 and TRBJ2-1, with TRBD2 matching 7 bases. This CDR3 comprises 14 residues. Germline CDR1 reads SGHTA; CDR2 reads FQGNSA. V was clipped by 2 bases and J by 14 bases; unmatched bases: 12. As DNA, the CDR3 is TGTGCCAGCAGCTTAATAGCGGGCCTAAGGACGGAGTTCTTC. Translating it yields CASSLIAGLRTEFF.

This chain connects TRBV28 to TRBJ2-4; D may match TRBD1 or TRBD2 (5 bases each). V dropped 2 bases and J dropped 5 bases, with 13 bases sitting between them. CDR1 and CDR2 from the germline V gene are MDHEN and SYDVKM. The CDR3 sequence is 15 residues long. CDR3: CASSLTVGRENIQYF. The CDR3 nucleotides are TGTGCCAGCAGTTTAACCGTGGGGCGGGAAAACATTCAGTACTTC. The variable domain in full, with the rest retrieved from reference TRBV28 and TRBJ2-4, is DVKVTQSSRYLVKRTGEKVFLECVQDMDHENMFWYRQDPGLGLRLIYFSYDVKMKEKGDIPEGYSVSREKKERFSLILESASTNQTSMYLCASSLTVGRENIQYFGAGTRLSVL.

This sequence joins TRBV28 and TRBJ1-2; D may be TRBD1 (5 bases). Trimming left V 6 bases short and J 6 bases short, with 14 bases between. The germline CDR1 and CDR2 sequences are MDHEN and SYDVKM. CDR3 size: 13 residues. CDR3 region: CASRPGAVNGYTF. CDR3 nucleotides: TGTGCCAGCAGACCCGGGGCGGTCAATGGCTACACCTTC.

The V and J genes are TRBV2 and TRBJ2-2; perhaps TRBD1 as D (5 bases). V was pared by 8 bases and J by 1 base, with 11 bases between. The CDR3 runs to 14 residues. The germline gives CDR1 SNHLY, CDR2 FYNNEI. CDR3 in DNA: TGTGCCAGCCTTGACAGAAAGAACACCGGGGAGCTGTTTTTT. Translation: CASLDRKNTGELFF.

The chain recombines TRBV11-2 with TRBJ2-1; TRBD2 matches at 12 bases. The V and J ends lost 6 bases and 10 bases, in that order; junction bases with no gene match: 10. The CDR3 runs 15 residues. CDR1 is SGHAT, CDR2 FQNNGV, per germline. Here the CDR3 reads CASRRGLAGPREQFF. The DNA for the CDR3 is TGTGCCAGCAGACGCGGACTAGCGGGACCCCGGGAGCAGTTCTTC.

This chain joins TRBV6-1 and TRBJ1-2; 8 nucleotides agree with TRBD1. With V trimmed by 2 bases and J by 8 bases, 7 bases remained unmatched. There are 14 residues in the CDR3. CDR1 is MNHNS, CDR2 SASEGT, per germline. The CDR3 region has the DNA TGTGCCAGCAGTGAACCGGGACAGGTGAGCGGCTACACCTTC. This gives the protein CASSEPGQVSGYTF.

This clone came up once. The genes are TRBV27 and TRBJ1-3, with TRBD1 as a possible D gene (5 bases). The germline V gene has CDR1 MNHEY and CDR2 SMNVEV (reference sequence). V was cut by 5 bases and J by 5 bases, with 25 bases left in between. This CDR3 comprises 18 residues. Written as DNA, the CDR3 is TGTGCCAGCAGTCCCTCAGTTATCGACACAGGTCTAAGAAACACCATATATTTT. This encodes CASSPSVIDTGLRNTIYF.

The V and J genes are TRBV7-2 and TRBJ2-3; 9 bases fit TRBD2. Germline values: CDR1 SGHTA, CDR2 FQGNSA. V lost 4 bases and J lost 4; bases outside the gene matches: 3. This CDR3 contains 14 residues. The chain's CDR3 is CASSSSGTSDTQYF. DNA of the CDR3: TGTGCCAGCAGCTCTAGCGGGACTTCAGATACGCAGTATTTT.

The V gene is TRBV25-1, the J gene TRBJ1-2, with TRBD1 matching 12 bases. Germline V CDR1 and CDR2: MGHDK, SYGVNS. J gave up 7 bases and V 6 bases, and 12 bases lay outside the gene matches. The CDR3 runs to 16 residues. The CDR3 DNA follows: TGTGCCAGCAGCGCAGCGACCGGGACAGGGGGCGCTGGCTACACCTTC. Residues: CASSAATGTGGAGYTF.

This clone was counted once. The V call is TRBV6-1, the J call TRBJ2-5; 10 nucleotides match TRBD1. This CDR3 has 13 residues. J lost 4 bases, V lost 6 bases, and 2 bases had no gene match. Looked up from germline, CDR1 is MNHNS and CDR2 is SASEGT. The CDR3 loop reads CASRDRGLETQYF. DNA of the CDR3: TGTGCCAGCAGGGACAGGGGGTTAGAGACCCAGTACTTC.

In DNA, the CDR3 is TGTGCCAGCAGCAAGGACACGTTGGCGGCGGTGAGCACAGATACGCAGTATTTT. This gives the protein CASSKDTLAAVSTDTQYF. J is TRBJ2-3 and V is TRBV11-2; a weak D match, TRBD1 (5 bases). Germline V gene lookup returns CDR1 SGHAT and CDR2 FQNNGV. Trimming removed 5 bases from V and 0 bases from J, with 21 bases in between. The CDR3 totals 18 residues.

The V gene is TRBV10-3, the J gene TRBJ2-1, with 13 bases that match TRBD2. This CDR3 comprises 14 residues. V shed 8 bases and J 7 bases; nucleotides not matched to a gene: 5. The germline V gene encodes CDR1 ENHRY and CDR2 SYGVKD. The CDR3, as DNA: TGTGCCATCCGGACTAGCGGGAGTAATAATGAGCAGTTCTTC. Residues: CAIRTSGSNNEQFF.

CDR3 sequence: CASTRWAYNEQFF. The CDR3 DNA follows: TGTGCCAGCACCCGGTGGGCCTACAATGAGCAGTTCTTC. The rearrangement uses TRBV11-2 and TRBJ2-1; D is undetermined. V lost 7 bases, J lost 2 bases, and 9 bases lay in between. This CDR3 has 13 amino acids. The germline gives CDR1 SGHAT, CDR2 FQNNGV.

The genes are TRBV6-6 and TRBJ1-1; D is unclear. This CDR3 region has 15 residues. Germline CDR1 reads MNHNY; CDR2 reads SVGAGI (reference sequence). V shed 5 bases and J shed 2 bases, with 15 bases lying between them. CDR3 loop: CASSLTREVNTEAFF. CDR3 bases: TGTGCCAGCAGTCTCACGAGAGAAGTCAACACTGAAGCTTTCTTT.

This chain links TRBV7-9 with TRBJ2-1; TRBD2 agrees at 7 bases. Per the germline V gene, CDR1 is SEHNR and CDR2 is FQNEAQ (reference sequence). CDR3 size: 15 residues. The V gene end was trimmed by 2 bases and the J gene end by 9 bases; junction bases not matched to a gene: 10. CDR3 nucleotides: TGTGCCAGCAGCTTAAGCGGGACGGGGGTAGGTGAGCAGTTCTTC. This encodes CASSLSGTGVGEQFF.

J is TRBJ2-3 and V is TRBV5-1; D not certain. The V gene's germline CDR1 is SGHRS and CDR2 YFSETQ. The length of the CDR3 is 16 residues. The V gene lost 0 bases and the J gene lost 5 bases, with 16 bases spanning the gap. The CDR3 DNA follows: TGCGCCAGCAGCTTGGGTAACAGCCGCCTCGGAGATACGCAGTATTTT. Translation gives CASSLGNSRLGDTQYF.

The V call is TRBV6-1, the J call TRBJ2-7, with 9 bases fitting TRBD2. The CDR3 covers 16 residues. The V gene end was trimmed by 4 bases and the J gene end by 1 base; junction bases not matched to a gene: 8. Germline assignment: CDR1 MNHNS and CDR2 SASEGT. The CDR3: CASSALAGGRSYEQYF. In DNA, the CDR3 is TGTGCCAGCAGTGCTCTCGCGGGAGGGCGGTCCTACGAGCAGTACTTC.

The rearrangement uses TRBV28 and TRBJ2-4; 8 bases match TRBD1. V was pared by 6 bases and J by 8 bases, with 15 bases of the junction left unmatched. The CDR3 extends over 16 amino acids. Germline values: CDR1 MDHEN, CDR2 SYDVKM. CDR3 nucleotides: TGTGCCAGCAGACGCACAACGGACAGGGCGTTACACATTCAGTACTTC. Encoded protein: CASRRTTDRALHIQYF. The full variable domain, completed using reference TRBV28 and TRBJ2-4, is DVKVTQSSRYLVKRTGEKVFLECVQDMDHENMFWYRQDPGLGLRLIYFSYDVKMKEKGDIPEGYSVSREKKERFSLILESASTNQTSMYLCASRRTTDRALHIQYFGAGTRLSVL.

The chain combines TRBV29-1 with TRBJ2-1, with D maybe TRBD1 (6 bases). The germline gives CDR1 SQVTM, CDR2 ANQGSEA. This CDR3 is 13 amino acids long. V lost 3 bases to trimming and J lost 4 bases, with 10 bases between them. The DNA for the CDR3 is TGCAGCGTTGATTGGCAGGGGTACAATGAGCAGTTCTTC. Amino acids: CSVDWQGYNEQFF.

V is TRBV28 and J is TRBJ1-2, with D unresolved. The CDR3 length is 14 residues. Germline assignment: CDR1 MDHEN and CDR2 SYDVKM. V gave up 6 bases and J gave up 4 bases, with 15 bases separating them. CDR3 in DNA: TGTGCCAGCAGACTCGGGTCCTGGGGCTATGGCTACACCTTC. Residues: CASRLGSWGYGYTF.

The CDR3 reads CASSLAGRTLRNYGYTF. The CDR3 DNA follows: TGTGCCAGCAGCTTAGCGGGGAGGACACTGCGGAACTATGGCTACACCTTC. V is TRBV7-9 and J is TRBJ1-2, with a tentative D call TRBD1 (5 bases). Germline-derived CDR1 and CDR2 are SEHNR and FQNEAQ (reference sequence). The CDR3 has 17 amino acids. Trimming removed 0 bases from V and 2 bases from J, with 16 bases in between.

The V call is TRBV2, the J call TRBJ2-3; D is unresolved. Deletions cut 5 bases from V and 0 bases from J, with 12 bases between. The CDR3 runs to 15 residues. Germline CDR1 is SNHLY and CDR2 is FYNNEI. The CDR3: CASSPRTASTDTQYF. Here the CDR3 DNA reads TGTGCCAGCAGTCCTAGGACGGCTAGCACAGATACGCAGTATTTT.

The V gene is TRBV5-1, the J gene TRBJ2-1; TRBD1 matches at 10 bases. The CDR3 spans 15 residues. Germline V lookup: CDR1 SGHRS, CDR2 YFSETQ. Trimming cost V 0 bases and J 6 bases; bases outside gene matches: 3. CDR3 nucleotide sequence: TGCGCCAGCAGCTTGGCTGGACAGGGGGTCAATGAGCAGTTCTTC. Translation: CASSLAGQGVNEQFF.

This chain links TRBV5-5 with TRBJ1-5; the D is unclear. Between the trimmed V and J ends, which lost 0 bases and 1 base, there was a span of 11 bases. The germline CDR1 and CDR2 sequences are SGHKS and YYEKEE (reference sequence). The CDR3 runs 16 residues. As DNA, the CDR3 is TGTGCCAGCAGCTTGGTGGCCAGAGACAGCAATCAGCCCCAGCATTTT. It is translated as CASSLVARDSNQPQHF.

The chain employs TRBV28 and TRBJ1-2, with D uncertain. Trimming shortened V by 6 bases and J by 6 bases, and 5 bases separated the two germline ends. From germline, CDR1 is MDHEN and CDR2 SYDVKM. The CDR3 is 10 residues long. This CDR3 reads CASRRNGYTF. The CDR3 nucleotides read TGTGCCAGCAGAAGGAATGGCTACACCTTC.

CDR3 residues: CASSFPEGDTDTQYF. As DNA, the CDR3 is TGTGCCAGCAGCTTTCCGGAGGGGGACACAGATACGCAGTATTTT. The chain uses TRBV12-1 and TRBJ2-3. TRBV12-1 is deemed a pseudogene. CDR3 length: 15 residues.

The rearrangement joins TRBV11-2 to TRBJ2-7; 12 nucleotides match TRBD2. This CDR3 has 16 amino acids. Germline values: CDR1 SGHAT, CDR2 FQNNGV. Trimming removed 5 bases from V and 4 bases from J; junction bases left unmatched: 9. The CDR3 nucleotides read TGTGCCAGCAGCCACGTAACTAGCGGGAGGAGGTACGAGCAGTACTTC. This translates into CASSHVTSGRRYEQYF. The complete variable domain, with remaining parts taken from reference TRBV11-2 and TRBJ2-7, reads EAGVAQSPRYKIIEKRQSVAFWCNPISGHATLYWYQQILGQGPKLLIQFQNNGVVDDSQLPKDRFSAERLKGVDSTLKIQPAKLEDSAVYLCASSHVTSGRRYEQYFGPGTRLTVT.